Below, one T cell receptor (beta chain) is given with its context. The junction differs from germline at one of its ends, possibly a read error. This entry is derived from a study of T-cell reconstitution after alpha-beta-depleted transplantation in children. The CDR3 contains 13 residues. Per germline, CDR1 LNHDA and CDR2 SQIVND (reference sequence). Preparation of the TCRbeta library used unique molecular identifiers. TCRdb recomputed calls from the PCR reads with MiXCR, one row per CDR3 protein. Here the sample spans 500,000 to 600,000 distinct CDR3 sequences, less than 35% being singletons. Sample: PBMCs from the stem cell graft donor, taken from the stem cell graft. V is TRBV19 and J is TRBJ1-2; TRBD1 is a possible D gene (5 bases). The clonotype comes from a human donor who donated a stem cell graft to a child with aplastic anemia. CDR3 sequence reads: CASSTSRDYGDTF. CDR3 in DNA: TGTGCCAGTAGTACAAGTCGGGACTATGGCGACACCTTC.